One and the same sample provided the 23 T cell receptor beta chains below, sequenced in a study of cytomegalovirus exposure and HLA in healthy donors. Here immunoSEQ multiplex PCR was the method, and the copy in TCRdb shows in-frame clones only, minus some. The sample includes some 130,000 clones, roughly 89% of them seen just once. Source material: PBMCs. The receptors shown here come from a woman in her late teens or twenties in good health and CMV-seronegative.

This clone appeared a single time. The V gene is TRBV6-1, the J gene TRBJ1-1; 8 bases fit TRBD1. The CDR3 loop spans 12 amino acids. The junction had 6 bases not matched to a gene; V was cut back by 7 bases and J by 8 bases. Germline V gene data show CDR1 as MNHNS and CDR2 as SASEGT. The chain's CDR3 is CASNPRDREAFF. In nucleotides, the CDR3 is TGTGCCAGCAACCCCCGGGACAGGGAAGCTTTCTTT.

This rearrangement joins TRBV4-1 to TRBJ2-5; 7 bases are a match to TRBD2. V lost 3 bases, J lost 5 bases, and 9 bases stayed unmatched. The CDR3 consists of 15 residues. Looked up from germline, CDR1 is MGHRA and CDR2 is YSYEKL. CDR3 residues: CASSHLAAAWETQYF. CDR3 coding DNA: TGCGCCAGCAGCCATCTAGCGGCGGCTTGGGAGACCCAGTACTTC.

The V gene is TRBV28, the J gene TRBJ1-2; D uncertain. This CDR3 has 12 residues. Trimming shortened V by 1 base and J by 7 bases, and 7 bases separated the two germline ends. CDR1 MDHEN and CDR2 SYDVKM come from the germline V gene. The CDR3 spells CASSLSGSGYTF. The CDR3 DNA sequence: TGTGCCAGCAGTTTATCTGGCAGTGGCTACACCTTC.

This CDR3 is CASSPTRTVNTEAFF. CDR3 bases: TGTGCCAGCAGCCCGACGCGGACAGTCAACACTGAAGCTTTCTTT. This rearrangement joins TRBV14 to TRBJ1-1; tentative D call: TRBD1 (6 bases). Per the germline V gene, CDR1 is SGHDN and CDR2 is FVKESK. Trimming cost V 4 bases and J 2 bases, with 14 bases left between them. There are 15 residues in the CDR3.

This sequence joins TRBV6-6 and TRBJ2-7; D possibly corresponds to TRBD1 (5 bases). The CDR3 is 14 residues long. Germline V gene sequence: CDR1 MNHNY, CDR2 SVGAGI (reference sequence). V was cut by 8 bases and J by 2 bases, with 16 bases left in between. CDR3 protein: CASAQGARTYEQYF. The CDR3 DNA follows: TGTGCCAGCGCCCAGGGTGCCCGGACCTACGAGCAGTACTTC.

The V gene is TRBV27, the J gene TRBJ2-7, with TRBD2 matching 8 bases. The CDR3 has 15 residues. Germline CDR1 is MNHEY and CDR2 is SMNVEV (reference sequence). The V segment lost 6 bases and the J segment 4 bases; nucleotides outside the gene matches: 11. This CDR3 is CASRINRGGQYEQYF. CDR3 DNA sequence: TGTGCCAGCAGAATAAACCGGGGGGGCCAGTACGAGCAGTACTTC.

V gene TRBV6-5 combines with J gene TRBJ1-5, with D unresolved. V was shortened by 5 bases and J by 1 base, with 6 bases between the two germline ends. The V gene's germline CDR1 is MNHEY and CDR2 SVGAGI. This CDR3 contains 13 residues. The CDR3 is CASSLDSNQPQHF. The CDR3 nucleotides read TGTGCCAGCAGTCTAGACAGCAATCAGCCCCAGCATTTT.

The V gene is TRBV7-6, the J gene TRBJ1-6; D not resolved. The CDR3 contains 15 residues. Looked up from germline, CDR1 is SGHVS and CDR2 is FNYEAQ. The germline V and J ends were trimmed by 0 bases and 9 bases, with 12 bases remaining between them. CDR3 nucleotides: TGTGCCAGCAGCTTAGCAGGACTTATTGGTTCACCCCTCCACTTT. Its protein is CASSLAGLIGSPLHF.

The V and J genes are TRBV5-1 and TRBJ2-5; D is uncertain. Germline values: CDR1 SGHRS, CDR2 YFSETQ. The CDR3 totals 11 residues. V lost 1 base, J lost 5 bases, and 3 bases lay in between. The CDR3 sequence: CASSLLETQYF. CDR3 bases: TGCGCCAGCAGCTTGCTGGAGACCCAGTACTTC. The variable domain in full, with the rest retrieved from reference TRBV5-1 and TRBJ2-5, is KAGVTQTPRYLIKTRGQQVTLSCSPISGHRSVSWYQQTPGQGLQFLFEYFSETQRNKGNFPGRFSGRQFSNSRSEMNVSTLELGDSALYLCASSLLETQYFGPGTRLLVL.

J is TRBJ1-2 and V is TRBV14, with 8 bases that match TRBD1. The CDR3 has 16 amino acids. Germline values: CDR1 SGHDN, CDR2 FVKESK. J was trimmed by 0 bases and V by 3 bases; bases with no gene match: 6. The CDR3 nucleotides read TGTGCCAGCAGCCATGTAGGGACAGGAGCTAACTATGGCTACACCTTC. Its protein product is CASSHVGTGANYGYTF.

The V call is TRBV29-1, the J call TRBJ1-2; 8 bases are a match to TRBD1. This CDR3 is built from 14 residues. Per the germline V gene, CDR1 is SQVTM and CDR2 is ANQGSEA. Trimming removed 3 bases from V and 7 bases from J; junction bases left unmatched: 10. CDR3 in DNA: TGCAGCGTTGAGGGGCAGGGGGCTTCGCGTGGCTACACCTTC. This codes for CSVEGQGASRGYTF. Combining the CDR3 with reference TRBV29-1 and TRBJ1-2 gives the whole variable domain SAVISQKPSRDICQRGTSLTIQCQVDSQVTMMFWYRQQPGQSLTLIATANQGSEATYESGFVIDKFPISRPNLTFSTLTVSNMSPEDSSIYLCSVEGQGASRGYTFGSGTRLTVV.

Comments on this clone: The junction departs from germline at one end; a sequencing error may be responsible. The chain uses TRBV5-1 and TRBJ1-4, with D possibly being TRBD1 (6 bases). CDR3 length equals 16 residues. CDR1 and CDR2 from the germline V gene are SGHRS and YFSETQ. The chain's CDR3 is CASSVGSMGANEELFF. CDR3 bases: TGCGCCAGCAGTGTAGGTTCGATGGGGGCTAATGAAGAACTGTTTTTT.

This clone occurred a few times. The chain combines TRBV10-1 with TRBJ1-1, with D perhaps matching TRBD1 (5 bases). CDR1 and CDR2 from the germline V gene are WNHNN and SYGVQD (reference sequence). V lost 3 bases, J lost 11 bases, and 13 bases lay in between. This CDR3 contains 12 residues. CDR3 nucleotide sequence: TGCGCCAGCAGTGAAGGGCAGGGAAGGGCTTTCTTT. This codes for CASSEGQGRAFF.

This clone occurred a few times. The chain is built from TRBV6-6 and TRBJ1-2; D ambiguous. The CDR3 consists of 11 residues. V lost 6 bases and J lost 8, with 10 bases in between. The V gene's germline CDR1 is MNHNY and CDR2 SVGAGI (reference sequence). The chain's CDR3 is CASRQSGGYTF. In nucleotides, the CDR3 is TGTGCCAGCAGACAATCGGGGGGCTACACCTTC.

The J gene is TRBJ1-2, the V gene TRBV25-1; D perhaps matches TRBD1 (6 bases). Per the germline V gene, CDR1 is MGHDK and CDR2 is SYGVNS. The CDR3 covers 15 residues. Trimming pared 2 bases from V and 2 bases from J, leaving 12 bases between. For the CDR3, the DNA is TGTGCCAGCAGTGAACCAGACAGGCCCAACTATGGCTACACCTTC. It codes for CASSEPDRPNYGYTF.

This rearrangement joins TRBV10-3 to TRBJ1-1; no definite D call. Between the trimmed V and J ends, which lost 6 bases and 0 bases, there was a span of 11 bases. The CDR3 contains 14 residues. The V gene's germline CDR1 is ENHRY and CDR2 SYGVKD. CDR3 nucleotides: TGTGCCATCAGCCCAGGTCTTATGAACACTGAAGCTTTCTTT. Translation: CAISPGLMNTEAFF.

This chain joins TRBV19 and TRBJ2-6, with D tentatively TRBD1 (6 bases). V gave up 3 bases and J gave up 2 bases, with 8 bases separating them. Germline V gene data show CDR1 as LNHDA and CDR2 as SQIVND (reference sequence). There are 15 residues in the CDR3. The CDR3 loop reads CASSISGAGANVLTF. The CDR3 coding sequence is TGTGCCAGTAGTATTTCAGGGGCTGGGGCCAACGTCCTGACTTTC.

The chain joins TRBV7-9 to TRBJ1-5; D remains unclear. This CDR3 is 15 amino acids long. V lost 1 base and J 7 bases, leaving 14 bases between the germline ends. Germline CDR1 is SEHNR and CDR2 is FQNEAQ (reference sequence). Here the CDR3 reads CASSLGGSVFQPQHF. The CDR3 nucleotides read TGTGCCAGCAGCTTAGGAGGGTCAGTCTTCCAGCCCCAGCATTTT.

The rearrangement uses TRBV28 and TRBJ1-3; 7 bases map to TRBD1. The length of the CDR3 is 17 residues. Germline V gene sequence: CDR1 MDHEN, CDR2 SYDVKM. The junction had 12 bases not matched to a gene; V was cut back by 7 bases and J by 0 bases. CDR3 bases: TGTGCCAGCACGGATGGATTAGGGGGCACCTCTGGAAACACCATATATTTT. Its protein product is CASTDGLGGTSGNTIYF.

The chain carries TRBV4-1 and TRBJ1-6; D unclear. There are 18 residues in the CDR3. The V gene lost 0 bases and the J gene lost 0 bases, with 12 bases spanning the gap. Germline V gives CDR1 MGHRA, CDR2 YSYEKL. CDR3 sequence reads: CASSQDTGTFSYNSPLHF. DNA for the CDR3: TGCGCCAGCAGCCAAGATACGGGAACCTTCTCCTATAATTCACCCCTCCACTTT.

The chain uses TRBV10-2 and TRBJ1-2; 7 positions match TRBD1. In germline, CDR1 is WSHSY, CDR2 SAAADI. V trimming: 4 bases; J trimming: 1 base; junction bases outside the gene matches: 6. The CDR3 spans 15 residues. The CDR3 DNA reads as TGCGCCAGCAGTGCTACAGGGGAGATTAACTATGGCTACACCTTC. It is translated as CASSATGEINYGYTF.

The chain recombines TRBV10-2 with TRBJ1-5, with 9 positions matching TRBD1. This CDR3 is built from 16 residues. Germline CDR1 and CDR2: WSHSY and SAAADI. V shed 6 bases and J 3 bases; nucleotides not matched to a gene: 9. This CDR3 reads CASRISGTGNNQPQHF. In DNA form, the CDR3 reads TGCGCCAGCAGAATCTCCGGGACAGGGAACAATCAGCCCCAGCATTTT.

This clone was seen just once. The chain is built from TRBV29-1 and TRBJ2-5, with D perhaps TRBD2 (6 bases). The V and J ends lost 6 bases and 3 bases respectively, with 11 bases between them. The germline V gene encodes CDR1 SQVTM and CDR2 ANQGSEA. The length of the CDR3 is 12 residues. This chain's CDR3 is CSVPGGKETQYF. The CDR3 region has the DNA TGCAGCGTCCCCGGGGGAAAAGAGACCCAGTACTTC. The full variable domain, in which reference TRBV29-1 and TRBJ2-5 provide the parts outside the CDR3, is SAVISQKPSRDICQRGTSLTIQCQVDSQVTMMFWYRQQPGQSLTLIATANQGSEATYESGFVIDKFPISRPNLTFSTLTVSNMSPEDSSIYLCSVPGGKETQYFGPGTRLLVL.